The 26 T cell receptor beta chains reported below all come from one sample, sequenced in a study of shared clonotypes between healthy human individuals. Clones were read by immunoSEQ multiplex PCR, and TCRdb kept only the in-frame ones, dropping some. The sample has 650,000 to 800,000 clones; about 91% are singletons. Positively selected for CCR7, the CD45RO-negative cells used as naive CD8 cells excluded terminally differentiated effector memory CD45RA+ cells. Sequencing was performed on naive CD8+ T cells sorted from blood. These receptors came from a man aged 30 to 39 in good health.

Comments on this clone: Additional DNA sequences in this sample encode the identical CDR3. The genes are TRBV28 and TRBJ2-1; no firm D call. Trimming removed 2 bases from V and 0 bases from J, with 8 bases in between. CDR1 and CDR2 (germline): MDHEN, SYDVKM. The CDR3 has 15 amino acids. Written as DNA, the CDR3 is TGTGCCAGCAGTTTAACGGTTAGCTCCTACAATGAGCAGTTCTTC. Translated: CASSLTVSSYNEQFF.

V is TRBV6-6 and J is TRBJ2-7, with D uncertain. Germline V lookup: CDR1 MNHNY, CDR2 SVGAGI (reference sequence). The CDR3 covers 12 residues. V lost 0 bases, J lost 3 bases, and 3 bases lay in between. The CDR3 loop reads CASSYSYYEQYF. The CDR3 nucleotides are TGTGCCAGCAGTTACTCATACTACGAGCAGTACTTC.

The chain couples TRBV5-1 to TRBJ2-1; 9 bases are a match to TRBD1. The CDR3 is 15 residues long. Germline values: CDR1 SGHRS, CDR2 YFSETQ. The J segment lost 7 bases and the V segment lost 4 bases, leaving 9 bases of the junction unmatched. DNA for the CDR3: TGCGCCAGCAGCCGGATAACAGGGGGCTGGAATGAGCAGTTCTTC. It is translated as CASSRITGGWNEQFF.

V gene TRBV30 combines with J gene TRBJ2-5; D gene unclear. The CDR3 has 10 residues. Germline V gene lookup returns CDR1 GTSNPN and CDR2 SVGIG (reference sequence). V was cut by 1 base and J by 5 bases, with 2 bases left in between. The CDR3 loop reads CAWSGETQYF. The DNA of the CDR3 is TGTGCCTGGAGTGGGGAGACCCAGTACTTC.

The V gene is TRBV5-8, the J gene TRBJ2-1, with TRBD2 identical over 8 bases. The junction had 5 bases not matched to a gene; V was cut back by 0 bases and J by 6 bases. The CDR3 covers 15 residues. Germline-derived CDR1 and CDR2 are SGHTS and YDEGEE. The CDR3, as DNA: TGTGCCAGCAGCTTGGCGGCTAGCGGGTCCAATGAGCAGTTCTTC. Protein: CASSLAASGSNEQFF.

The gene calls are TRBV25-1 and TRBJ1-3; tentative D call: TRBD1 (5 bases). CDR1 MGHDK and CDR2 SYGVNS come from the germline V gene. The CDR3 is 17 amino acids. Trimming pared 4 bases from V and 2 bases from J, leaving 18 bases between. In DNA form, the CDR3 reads TGTGCCAGCAGTGTAGCGACGGGACGAGGGGCTGGAAACACCATATATTTT. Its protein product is CASSVATGRGAGNTIYF.

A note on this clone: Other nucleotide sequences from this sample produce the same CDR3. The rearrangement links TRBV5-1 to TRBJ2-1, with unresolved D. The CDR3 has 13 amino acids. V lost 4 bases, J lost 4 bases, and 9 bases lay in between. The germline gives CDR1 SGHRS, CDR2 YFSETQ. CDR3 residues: CASSSGSYNEQFF. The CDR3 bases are TGCGCCAGCAGCAGTGGCAGTTACAATGAGCAGTTCTTC.

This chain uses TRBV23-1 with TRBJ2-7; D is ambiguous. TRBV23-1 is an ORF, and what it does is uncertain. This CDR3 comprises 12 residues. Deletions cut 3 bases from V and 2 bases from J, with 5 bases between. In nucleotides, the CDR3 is TGCGCCAGCAGTCACCCGGCCTACGAGCAGTACTTC. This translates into CASSHPAYEQYF.

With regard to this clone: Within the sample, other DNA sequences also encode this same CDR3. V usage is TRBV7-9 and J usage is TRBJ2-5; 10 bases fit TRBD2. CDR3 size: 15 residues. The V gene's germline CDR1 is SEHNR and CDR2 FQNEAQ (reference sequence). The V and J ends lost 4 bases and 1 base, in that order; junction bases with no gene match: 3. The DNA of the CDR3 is TGTGCCAGCAGCTCTCGGACTAGCGGCCAAGAGACCCAGTACTTC. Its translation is CASSSRTSGQETQYF.

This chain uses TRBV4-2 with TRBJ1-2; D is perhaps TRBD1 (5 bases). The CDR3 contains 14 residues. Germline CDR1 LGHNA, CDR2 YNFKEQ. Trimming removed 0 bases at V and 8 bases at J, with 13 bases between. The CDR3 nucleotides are TGTGCCAGCAGCCAAGATGGGGGGTTGGGCGGCTACACCTTC. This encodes CASSQDGGLGGYTF.

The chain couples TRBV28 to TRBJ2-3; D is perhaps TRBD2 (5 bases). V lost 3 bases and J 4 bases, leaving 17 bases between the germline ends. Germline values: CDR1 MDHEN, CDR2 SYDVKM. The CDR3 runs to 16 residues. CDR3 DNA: TGTGCCAGCAGTTTCCCCTCGAGGCGGGCACCAGATACGCAGTATTTT. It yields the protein CASSFPSRRAPDTQYF.

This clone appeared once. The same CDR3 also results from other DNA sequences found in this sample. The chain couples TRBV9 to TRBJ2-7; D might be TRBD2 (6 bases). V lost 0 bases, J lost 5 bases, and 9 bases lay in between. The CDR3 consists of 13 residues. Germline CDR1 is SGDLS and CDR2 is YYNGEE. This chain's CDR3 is CASSVAGEDEQYF. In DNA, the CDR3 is TGTGCCAGCAGCGTAGCGGGAGAGGACGAGCAGTACTTC.

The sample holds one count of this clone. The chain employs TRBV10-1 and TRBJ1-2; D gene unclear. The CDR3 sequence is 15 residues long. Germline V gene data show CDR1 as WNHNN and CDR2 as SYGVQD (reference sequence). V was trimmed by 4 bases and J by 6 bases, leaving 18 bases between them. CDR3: CASSASLGGVDGYTF. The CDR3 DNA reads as TGCGCCAGCAGTGCCTCGCTAGGTGGGGTCGATGGCTACACCTTC.

The CDR3 nucleotides read TGTGCCAGCACCGAGAAAGCGGGAGGCCCAGATACGCAGTATTTT. Its translation: CASTEKAGGPDTQYF. The chain combines TRBV5-4 with TRBJ2-3; TRBD2 aligns across 9 bases. The CDR3 is 15 amino acids. Unmatched junction bases numbered 9, after V lost 6 bases and J lost 4 bases. Germline CDR1 and CDR2: SGHNT and YYREEE (reference sequence).

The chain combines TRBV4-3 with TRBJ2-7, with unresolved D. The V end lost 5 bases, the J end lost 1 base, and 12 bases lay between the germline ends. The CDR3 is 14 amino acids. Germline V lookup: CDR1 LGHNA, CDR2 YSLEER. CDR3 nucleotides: TGCGCCAGCAGCTGGACCTTGTCGTCCTACGAGCAGTACTTC. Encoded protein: CASSWTLSSYEQYF.

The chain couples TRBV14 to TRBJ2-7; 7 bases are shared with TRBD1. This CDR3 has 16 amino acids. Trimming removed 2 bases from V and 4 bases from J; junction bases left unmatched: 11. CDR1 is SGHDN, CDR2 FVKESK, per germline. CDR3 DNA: TGTGCCAGCAGCCAATTGGCCGGGACAGACTTATACGAGCAGTACTTC. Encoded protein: CASSQLAGTDLYEQYF.

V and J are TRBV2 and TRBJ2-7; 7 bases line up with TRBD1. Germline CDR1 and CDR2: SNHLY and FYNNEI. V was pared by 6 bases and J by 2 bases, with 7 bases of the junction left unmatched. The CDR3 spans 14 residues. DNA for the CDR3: TGTGCCAGCAGCGCACAGGGGAGCACCTACGAGCAGTACTTC. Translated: CASSAQGSTYEQYF.

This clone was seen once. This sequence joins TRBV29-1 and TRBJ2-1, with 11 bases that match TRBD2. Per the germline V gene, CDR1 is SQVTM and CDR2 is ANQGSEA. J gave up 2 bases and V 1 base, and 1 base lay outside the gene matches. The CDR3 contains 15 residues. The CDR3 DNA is TGCAGCGTTGAAGTAGCGGGAGGGCCCTACAATGAGCAGTTCTTC. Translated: CSVEVAGGPYNEQFF.

CDR3 DNA: TGTGCCAGCAGTTACTCTCCGGGACCTTGGAACGAGCAGTACTTC. Protein: CASSYSPGPWNEQYF. The V and J genes are TRBV6-5 and TRBJ2-7; D may correspond to TRBD1 or TRBD2 (5 bases each). This CDR3 contains 15 residues. Trimming shortened V by 0 bases and J by 5 bases, and 14 bases separated the two germline ends. Per germline, CDR1 MNHEY and CDR2 SVGAGI.

The CDR3 DNA reads as TGTGCCAGCAGCTTAGATAGGGGGCAGGCAGATACGCAGTATTTT. Its translation: CASSLDRGQADTQYF. This chain uses TRBV11-2 with TRBJ2-3; 7 positions match TRBD1. Germline CDR1 and CDR2: SGHAT and FQNNGV. The CDR3 sequence is 15 residues long. The J segment lost 4 bases and the V segment lost 0 bases, leaving 4 bases of the junction unmatched.

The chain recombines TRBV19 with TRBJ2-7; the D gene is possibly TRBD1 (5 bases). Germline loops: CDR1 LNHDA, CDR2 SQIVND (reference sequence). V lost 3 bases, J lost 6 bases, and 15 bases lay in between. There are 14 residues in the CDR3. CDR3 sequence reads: CASSILLGRGEQYF. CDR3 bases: TGTGCCAGTAGTATCTTGCTGGGGCGCGGCGAGCAGTACTTC. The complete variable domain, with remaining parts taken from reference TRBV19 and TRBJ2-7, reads DGGITQSPKYLFRKEGQNVTLSCEQNLNHDAMYWYRQDPGQGLRLIYYSQIVNDFQKGDIAEGYSVSREKKESFPLTVTSAQKNPTAFYLCASSILLGRGEQYFGPGTRLTVT.

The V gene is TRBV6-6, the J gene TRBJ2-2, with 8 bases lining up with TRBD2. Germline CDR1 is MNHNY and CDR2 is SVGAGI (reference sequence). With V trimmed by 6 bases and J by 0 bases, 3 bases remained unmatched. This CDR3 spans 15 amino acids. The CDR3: CASRTSGSNTGELFF. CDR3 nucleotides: TGTGCCAGCAGAACTAGCGGTTCGAACACCGGGGAGCTGTTTTTT.

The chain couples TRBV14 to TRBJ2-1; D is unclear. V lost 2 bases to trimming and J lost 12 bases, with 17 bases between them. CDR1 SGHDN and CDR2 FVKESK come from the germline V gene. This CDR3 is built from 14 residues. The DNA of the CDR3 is TGTGCCAGCAGCCAATCCCCCTGGAGACAAGTGCAGTTCTTC. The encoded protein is CASSQSPWRQVQFF.

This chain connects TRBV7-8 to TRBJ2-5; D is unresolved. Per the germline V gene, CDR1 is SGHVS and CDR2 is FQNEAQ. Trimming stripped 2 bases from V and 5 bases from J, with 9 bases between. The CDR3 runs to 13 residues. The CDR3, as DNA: TGTGCCAGCAGCTTACTAGTTGAGGAGACCCAGTACTTC. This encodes CASSLLVEETQYF.

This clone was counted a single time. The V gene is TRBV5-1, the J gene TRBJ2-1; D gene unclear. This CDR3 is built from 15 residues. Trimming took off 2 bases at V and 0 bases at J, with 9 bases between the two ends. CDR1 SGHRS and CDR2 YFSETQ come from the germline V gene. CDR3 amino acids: CASSLGLDSYNEQFF. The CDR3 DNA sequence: TGCGCCAGCAGCTTAGGCCTAGACTCCTACAATGAGCAGTTCTTC.

The CDR3 nucleotides read TGTGCCAGCAGCTTAACGCCCGAGACACTTTACGAGCAGTACTTC. Protein: CASSLTPETLYEQYF. This chain uses TRBV7-2 with TRBJ2-7; D ambiguous. Trimming took off 2 bases at V and 4 bases at J, with 15 bases between the two ends. There are 15 residues in the CDR3. Germline CDR1 and CDR2: SGHTA and FQGNSA.